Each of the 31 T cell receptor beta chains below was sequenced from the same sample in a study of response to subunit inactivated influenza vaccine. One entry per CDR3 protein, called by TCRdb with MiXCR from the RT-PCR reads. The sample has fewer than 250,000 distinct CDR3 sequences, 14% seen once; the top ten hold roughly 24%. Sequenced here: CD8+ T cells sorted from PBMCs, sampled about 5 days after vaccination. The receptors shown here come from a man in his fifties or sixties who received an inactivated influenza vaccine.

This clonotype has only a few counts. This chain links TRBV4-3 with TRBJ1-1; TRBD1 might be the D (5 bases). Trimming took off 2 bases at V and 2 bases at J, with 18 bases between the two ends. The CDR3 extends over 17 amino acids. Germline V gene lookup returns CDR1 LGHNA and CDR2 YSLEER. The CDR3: CASSQSDSPSRNTEAFF. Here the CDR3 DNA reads TGCGCCAGCAGCCAATCCGACAGCCCCTCCAGAAACACTGAAGCTTTCTTT.

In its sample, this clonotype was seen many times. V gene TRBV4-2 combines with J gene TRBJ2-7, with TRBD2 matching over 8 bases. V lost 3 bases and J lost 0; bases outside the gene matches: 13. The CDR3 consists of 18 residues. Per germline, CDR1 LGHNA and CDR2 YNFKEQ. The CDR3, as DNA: TGTGCCAGCAGCCACCCAAGCCCCCAGCGGGAGTACTCCTACGAGCAGTACTTC. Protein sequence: CASSHPSPQREYSYEQYF.

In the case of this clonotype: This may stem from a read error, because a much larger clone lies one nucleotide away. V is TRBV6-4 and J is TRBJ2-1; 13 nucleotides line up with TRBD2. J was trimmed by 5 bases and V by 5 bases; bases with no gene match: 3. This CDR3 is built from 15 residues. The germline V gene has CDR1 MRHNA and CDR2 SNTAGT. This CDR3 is CASSKGLAGDNEQFF. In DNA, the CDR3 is TGTGCCAGCAGTAAAGGACTAGCGGGGGACAATGAGCAGTTCTTC.

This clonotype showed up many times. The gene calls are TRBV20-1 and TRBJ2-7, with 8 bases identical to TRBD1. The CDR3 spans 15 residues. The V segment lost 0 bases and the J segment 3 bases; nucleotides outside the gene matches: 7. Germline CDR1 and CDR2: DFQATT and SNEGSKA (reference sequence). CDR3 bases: TGCAGTGCTAGAGAGGTGCGGGACAGGTACTACGAGCAGTACTTC. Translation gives CSAREVRDRYYEQYF.

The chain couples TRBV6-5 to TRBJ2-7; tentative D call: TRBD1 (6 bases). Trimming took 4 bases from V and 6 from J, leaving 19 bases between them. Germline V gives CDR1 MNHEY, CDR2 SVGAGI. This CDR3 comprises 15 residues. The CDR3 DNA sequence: TGTGCCAGCAGTTTAGCTTACACAGGGCACGGCGAGCAGTACTTC. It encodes CASSLAYTGHGEQYF.

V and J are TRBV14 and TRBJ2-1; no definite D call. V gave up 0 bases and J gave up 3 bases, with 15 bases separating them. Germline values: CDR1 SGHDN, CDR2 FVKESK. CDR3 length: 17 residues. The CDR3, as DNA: TGTGCCAGCAGCCAAGATATTGCTCCCCTGCTCTACAATGAGCAGTTCTTC. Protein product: CASSQDIAPLLYNEQFF.

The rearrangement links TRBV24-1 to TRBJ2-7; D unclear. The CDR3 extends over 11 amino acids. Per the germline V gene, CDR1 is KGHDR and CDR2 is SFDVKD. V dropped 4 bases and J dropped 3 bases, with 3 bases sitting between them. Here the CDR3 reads CATSDGYEQYF. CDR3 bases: TGTGCCACCAGTGACGGCTACGAGCAGTACTTC.

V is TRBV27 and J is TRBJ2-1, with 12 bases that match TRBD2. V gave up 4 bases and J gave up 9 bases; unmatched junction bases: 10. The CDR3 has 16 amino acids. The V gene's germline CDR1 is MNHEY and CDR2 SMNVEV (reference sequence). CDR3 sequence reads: CASSSLRTSGIFEQFF. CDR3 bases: TGTGCCAGCAGTTCCCTAAGGACTAGCGGGATTTTTGAGCAGTTCTTC.

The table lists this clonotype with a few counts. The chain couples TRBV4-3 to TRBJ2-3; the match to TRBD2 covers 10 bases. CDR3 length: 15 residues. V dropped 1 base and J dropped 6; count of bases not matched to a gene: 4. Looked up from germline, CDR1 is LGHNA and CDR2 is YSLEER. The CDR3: CASSQGPSGGDTQYF. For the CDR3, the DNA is TGCGCCAGCAGCCAAGGTCCTAGCGGGGGTGATACGCAGTATTTT.

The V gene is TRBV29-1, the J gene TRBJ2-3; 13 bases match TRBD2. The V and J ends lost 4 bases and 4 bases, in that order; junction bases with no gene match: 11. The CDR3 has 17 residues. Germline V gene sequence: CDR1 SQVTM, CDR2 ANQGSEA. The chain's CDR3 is CSVVRRQTSGRADTQYF. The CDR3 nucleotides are TGCAGCGTTGTCCGTCGTCAAACTAGCGGGAGGGCAGATACGCAGTATTTT.

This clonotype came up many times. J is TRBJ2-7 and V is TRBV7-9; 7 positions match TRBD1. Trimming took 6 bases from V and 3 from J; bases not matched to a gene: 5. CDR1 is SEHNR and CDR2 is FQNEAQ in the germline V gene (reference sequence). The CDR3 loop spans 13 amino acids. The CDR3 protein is CASSQGQFYEQYF. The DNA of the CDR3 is TGTGCCAGCAGTCAGGGACAGTTCTACGAGCAGTACTTC. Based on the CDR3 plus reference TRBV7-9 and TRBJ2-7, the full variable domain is DTGVSQNPRHKITKRGQNVTFRCDPISEHNRLYWYRQTLGQGPEFLTYFQNEAQLEKSRLLSDRFSAERPKGSFSTLEIQRTEQGDSAMYLCASSQGQFYEQYFGPGTRLTVT.

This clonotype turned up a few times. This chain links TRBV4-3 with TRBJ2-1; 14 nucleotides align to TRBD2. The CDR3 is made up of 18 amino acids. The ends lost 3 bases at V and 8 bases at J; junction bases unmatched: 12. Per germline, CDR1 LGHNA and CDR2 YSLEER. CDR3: CASSHTFGTSGSGHEQFF. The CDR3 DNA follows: TGCGCCAGCAGCCACACATTCGGGACTAGCGGGAGCGGCCATGAGCAGTTCTTC.

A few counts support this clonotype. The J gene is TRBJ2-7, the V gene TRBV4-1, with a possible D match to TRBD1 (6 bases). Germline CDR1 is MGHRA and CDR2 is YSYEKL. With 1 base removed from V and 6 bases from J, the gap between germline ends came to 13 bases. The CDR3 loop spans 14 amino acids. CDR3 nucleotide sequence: TGCGCCAGCAGCCAAGGGCCAACAGGGCGCGAGCAGTACTTC. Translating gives CASSQGPTGREQYF.

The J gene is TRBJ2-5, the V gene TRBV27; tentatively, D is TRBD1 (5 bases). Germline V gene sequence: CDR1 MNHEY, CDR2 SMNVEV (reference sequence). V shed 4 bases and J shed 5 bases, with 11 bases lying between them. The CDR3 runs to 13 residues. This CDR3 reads CASSWGLKETQYF. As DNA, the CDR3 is TGTGCCAGCAGTTGGGGCTTGAAGGAGACCCAGTACTTC.

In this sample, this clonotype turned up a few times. The CDR3 region is CASSSYGRAGDTQYF. The CDR3 DNA reads as TGTGCCAGCAGCTCCTACGGGAGGGCCGGAGATACGCAGTATTTT. V usage is TRBV12-3 or TRBV12-4 and J usage is TRBJ2-3; 8 nucleotides line up with TRBD2. The ends lost 6 bases at V and 5 bases at J; junction bases unmatched: 10. CDR3 size: 15 residues.

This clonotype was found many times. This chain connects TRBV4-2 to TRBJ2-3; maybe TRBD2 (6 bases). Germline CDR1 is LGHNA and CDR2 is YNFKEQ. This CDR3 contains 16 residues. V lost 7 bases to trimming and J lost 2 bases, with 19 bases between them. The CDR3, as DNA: TGTGCCAGCACCCCCGGGACTGGGGGATTCACAGATACGCAGTATTTT. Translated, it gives CASTPGTGGFTDTQYF.

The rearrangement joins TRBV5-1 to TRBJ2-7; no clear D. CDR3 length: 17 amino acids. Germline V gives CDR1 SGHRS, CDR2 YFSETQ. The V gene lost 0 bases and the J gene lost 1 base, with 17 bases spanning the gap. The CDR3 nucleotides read TGCGCCAGCAGCTTGGGTCTAGTCGATTTGATTTCCTACGAGCAGTACTTC. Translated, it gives CASSLGLVDLISYEQYF.

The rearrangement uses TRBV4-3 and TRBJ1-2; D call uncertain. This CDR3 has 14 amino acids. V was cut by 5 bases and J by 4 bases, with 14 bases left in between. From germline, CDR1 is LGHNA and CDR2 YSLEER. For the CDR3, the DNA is TGCGCCAGCAGCGCCACTCCCAACAGCTATGGCTACACCTTC. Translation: CASSATPNSYGYTF.

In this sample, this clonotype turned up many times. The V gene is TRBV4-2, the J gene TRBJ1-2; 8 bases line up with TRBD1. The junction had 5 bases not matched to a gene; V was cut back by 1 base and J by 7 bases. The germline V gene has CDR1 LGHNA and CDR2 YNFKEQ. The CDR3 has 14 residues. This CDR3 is CASSQGTGGSGYTF. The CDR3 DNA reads TGTGCCAGCAGCCAAGGAACAGGGGGAAGTGGCTACACCTTC.

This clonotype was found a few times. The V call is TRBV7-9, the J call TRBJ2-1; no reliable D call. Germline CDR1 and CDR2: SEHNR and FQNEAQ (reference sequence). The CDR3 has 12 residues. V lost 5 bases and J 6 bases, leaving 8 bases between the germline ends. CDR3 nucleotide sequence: TGTGCCAGCAGCCTCGGTATCAATGAGCAGTTCTTC. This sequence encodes CASSLGINEQFF.

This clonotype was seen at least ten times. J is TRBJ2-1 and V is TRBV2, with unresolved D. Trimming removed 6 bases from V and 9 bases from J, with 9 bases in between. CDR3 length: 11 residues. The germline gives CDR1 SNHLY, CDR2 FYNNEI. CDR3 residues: CASRPMVEQFF. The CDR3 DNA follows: TGTGCCAGCAGGCCCATGGTTGAGCAGTTCTTC.

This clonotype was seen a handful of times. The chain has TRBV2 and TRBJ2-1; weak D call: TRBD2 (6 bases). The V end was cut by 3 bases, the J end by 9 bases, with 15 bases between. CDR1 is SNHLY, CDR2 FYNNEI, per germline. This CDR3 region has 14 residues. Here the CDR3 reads CASSDGRGPGEQFF. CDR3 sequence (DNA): TGTGCCAGCAGTGACGGGAGAGGGCCCGGTGAGCAGTTCTTC.

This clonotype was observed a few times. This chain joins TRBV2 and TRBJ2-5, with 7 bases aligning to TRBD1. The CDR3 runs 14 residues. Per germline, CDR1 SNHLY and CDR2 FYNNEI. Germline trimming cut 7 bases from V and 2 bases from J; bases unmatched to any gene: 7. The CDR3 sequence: CASNRPGQQETQYF. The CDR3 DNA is TGTGCCAGCAACAGACCGGGACAGCAAGAGACCCAGTACTTC.

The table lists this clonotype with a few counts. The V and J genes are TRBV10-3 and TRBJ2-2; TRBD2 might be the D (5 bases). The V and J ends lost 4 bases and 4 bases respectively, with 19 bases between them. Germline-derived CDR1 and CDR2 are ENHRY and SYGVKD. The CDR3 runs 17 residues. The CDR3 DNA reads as TGTGCCATCAGTGCATATGAGGGAGCGGAACCCACCGGGGAGCTGTTTTTT. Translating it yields CAISAYEGAEPTGELFF.

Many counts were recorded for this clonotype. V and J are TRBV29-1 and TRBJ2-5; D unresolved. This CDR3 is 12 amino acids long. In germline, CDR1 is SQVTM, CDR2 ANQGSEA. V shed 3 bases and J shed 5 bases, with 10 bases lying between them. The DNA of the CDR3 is TGCAGCGTTGATTGGCGGAGTGAGACCCAGTACTTC. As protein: CSVDWRSETQYF.

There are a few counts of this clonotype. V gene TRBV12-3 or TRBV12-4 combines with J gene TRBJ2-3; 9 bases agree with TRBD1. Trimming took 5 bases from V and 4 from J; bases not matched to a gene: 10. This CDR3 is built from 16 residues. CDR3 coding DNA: TGTGCCAGCAGTGCCCCGGACAGGGGTACTGCAGATACGCAGTATTTT. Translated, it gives CASSAPDRGTADTQYF.

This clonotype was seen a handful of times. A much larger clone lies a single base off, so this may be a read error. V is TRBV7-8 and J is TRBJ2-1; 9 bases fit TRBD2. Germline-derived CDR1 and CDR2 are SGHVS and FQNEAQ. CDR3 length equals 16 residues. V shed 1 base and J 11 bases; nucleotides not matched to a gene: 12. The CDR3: CASSLDLGGGAIKQFF. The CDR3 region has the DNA TGTGCCAGCAGCTTAGACTTGGGCGGGGGGGCCATTAAGCAGTTCTTC.

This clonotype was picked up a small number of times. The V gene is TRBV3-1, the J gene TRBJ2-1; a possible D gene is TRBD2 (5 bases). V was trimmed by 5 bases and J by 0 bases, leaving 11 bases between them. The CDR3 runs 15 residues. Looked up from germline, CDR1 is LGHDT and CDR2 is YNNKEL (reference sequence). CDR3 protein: CASSSDSASYNEQFF. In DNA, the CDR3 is TGTGCCAGCAGCTCGGACTCCGCCTCCTACAATGAGCAGTTCTTC.

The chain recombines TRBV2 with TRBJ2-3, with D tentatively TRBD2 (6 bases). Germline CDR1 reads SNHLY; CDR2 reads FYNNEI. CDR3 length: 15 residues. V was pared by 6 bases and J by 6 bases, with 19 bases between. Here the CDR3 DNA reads TGTGCCAGCAGACGCGGGGAATATAATGGGGATACGCAGTATTTT. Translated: CASRRGEYNGDTQYF.

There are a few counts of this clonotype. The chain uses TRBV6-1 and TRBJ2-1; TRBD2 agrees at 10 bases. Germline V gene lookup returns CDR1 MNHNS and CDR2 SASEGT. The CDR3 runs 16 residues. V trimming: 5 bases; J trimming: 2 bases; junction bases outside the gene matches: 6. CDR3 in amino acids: CASSILAGDAYNEQFF. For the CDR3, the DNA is TGTGCCAGCAGTATTCTAGCGGGGGATGCCTACAATGAGCAGTTCTTC.

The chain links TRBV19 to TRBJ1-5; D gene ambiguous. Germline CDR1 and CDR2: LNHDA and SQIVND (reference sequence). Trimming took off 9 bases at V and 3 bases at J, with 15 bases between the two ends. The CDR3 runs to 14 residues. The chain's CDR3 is CASDNWGPNQPQHF. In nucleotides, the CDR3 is TGTGCCAGCGATAATTGGGGTCCCAATCAGCCCCAGCATTTT.